What follows describes a single TCR beta chain. This CDR3 is 14 amino acids long. V was pared by 2 bases and J by 3 bases, with 10 bases between. Germline V gene data show CDR1 as SGHTA and CDR2 as FQGNSA. The sample originates from a study of blood T cell repertoires in COVID-19. Study-level background: The cDNA or gDNA used as material had been derived from T cells, B-cell-depleted T cells, or PBMCs.

Methods used by the authors: Amplification of reference gene primers provided the estimated nucleated cell counts. The repertoire was sequenced with immunoSEQ multiplex PCR; TCRdb's copy has only in-frame clones and lacks some. V, J and clone size derive from that table, while D and trimming were established from the DNA sequence. The sample shows roughly 90,000 clones, about 80% of them seen only once. The specimen sequenced was peripheral blood. J is TRBJ1-1 and V is TRBV7-2; the D gene is possibly TRBD1 (6 bases). The receptor was derived from a woman aged 70-85 years with acute or convalescent COVID-19. The CDR3 DNA reads TGTGCCAGCAGCTTATCCGGACAGTACACTGAAGCTTTCTTT. Protein product: CASSLSGQYTEAFF.